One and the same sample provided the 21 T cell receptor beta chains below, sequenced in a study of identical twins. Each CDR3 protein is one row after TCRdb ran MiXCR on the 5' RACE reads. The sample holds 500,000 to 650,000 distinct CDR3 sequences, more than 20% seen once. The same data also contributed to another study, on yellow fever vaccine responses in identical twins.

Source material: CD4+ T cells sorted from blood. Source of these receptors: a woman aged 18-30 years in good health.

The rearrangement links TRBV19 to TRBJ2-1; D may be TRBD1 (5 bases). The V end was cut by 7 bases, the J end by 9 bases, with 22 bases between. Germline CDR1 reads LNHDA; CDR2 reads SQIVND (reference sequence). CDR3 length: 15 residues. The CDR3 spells CASIGSRAGWSEQFF. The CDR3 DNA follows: TGTGCCAGTATAGGGTCTCGGGCAGGGTGGAGTGAGCAGTTCTTC.

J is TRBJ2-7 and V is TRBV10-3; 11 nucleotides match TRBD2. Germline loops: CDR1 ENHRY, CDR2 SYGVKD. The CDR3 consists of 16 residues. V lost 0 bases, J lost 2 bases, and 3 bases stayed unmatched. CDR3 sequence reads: CAISESGTSGTYEQYF. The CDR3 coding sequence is TGTGCCATCAGTGAGTCCGGGACTAGCGGTACCTACGAGCAGTACTTC.

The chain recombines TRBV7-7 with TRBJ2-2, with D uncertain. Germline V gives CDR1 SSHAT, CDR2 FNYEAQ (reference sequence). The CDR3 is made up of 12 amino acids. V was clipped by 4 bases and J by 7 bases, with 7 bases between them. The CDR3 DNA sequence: TGTGCCAGCAGCTCAGACGGCGGGGAGCTGTTTTTT. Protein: CASSSDGGELFF.

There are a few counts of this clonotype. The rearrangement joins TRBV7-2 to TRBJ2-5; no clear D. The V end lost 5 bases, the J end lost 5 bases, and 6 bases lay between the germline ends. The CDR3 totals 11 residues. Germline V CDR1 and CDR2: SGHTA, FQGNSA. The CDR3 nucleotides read TGTGCCAGCAGCAAAGCCGAGACCCAGTACTTC. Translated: CASSKAETQYF. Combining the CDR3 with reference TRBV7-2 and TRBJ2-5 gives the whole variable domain GAGVSQSPSNKVTEKGKDVELRCDPISGHTALYWYRQSLGQGLEFLIYFQGNSAPDKSGLPSDRFSAERTGGSVSTLTIQRTQQEDSAVYLCASSKAETQYFGPGTRLLVL.

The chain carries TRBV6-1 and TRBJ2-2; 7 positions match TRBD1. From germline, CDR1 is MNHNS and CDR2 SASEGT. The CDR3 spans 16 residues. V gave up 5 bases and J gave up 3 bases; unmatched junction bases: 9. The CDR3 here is CASSPTGQSHTGELFF. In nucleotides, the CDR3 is TGTGCCAGCAGTCCGACGGGACAGTCCCACACCGGGGAGCTGTTTTTT.

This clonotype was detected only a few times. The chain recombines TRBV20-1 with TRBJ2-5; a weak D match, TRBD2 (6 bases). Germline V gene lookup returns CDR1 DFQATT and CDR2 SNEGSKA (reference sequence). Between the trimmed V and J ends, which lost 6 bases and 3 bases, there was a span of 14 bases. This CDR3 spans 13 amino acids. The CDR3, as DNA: TGCAGTGCCTCGAGGAGGGCCGAAGAGACCCAGTACTTC. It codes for CSASRRAEETQYF.

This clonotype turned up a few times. This chain's CDR3 is CSAKKRGGTDTQYF. The CDR3, as DNA: TGCAGTGCTAAAAAGCGGGGGGGCACAGATACGCAGTATTTT. The rearrangement uses TRBV20-1 and TRBJ2-3, with TRBD2 matching over 9 bases. V was pared by 4 bases and J by 1 base, with 3 bases of the junction left unmatched. CDR1 is DFQATT, CDR2 SNEGSKA, per germline (reference sequence). The CDR3 extends over 14 amino acids.

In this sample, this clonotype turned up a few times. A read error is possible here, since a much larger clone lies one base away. CDR3 region: CASTLKGGGAEAFF. The CDR3 DNA is TGTGCCAGCACTCTCAAAGGGGGGGGCGCTGAAGCTTTCTTT. The rearrangement joins TRBV12-3 or TRBV12-4 to TRBJ1-1, with D perhaps matching TRBD1 (6 bases). V shed 7 bases and J shed 6 bases, with 18 bases lying between them. This CDR3 has 14 amino acids.

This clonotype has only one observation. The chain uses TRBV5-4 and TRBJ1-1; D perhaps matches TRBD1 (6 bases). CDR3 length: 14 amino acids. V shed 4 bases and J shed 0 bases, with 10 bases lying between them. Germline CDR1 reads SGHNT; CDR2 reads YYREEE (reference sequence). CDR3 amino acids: CASSRGQLNTEAFF. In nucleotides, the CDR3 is TGTGCCAGCAGCCGAGGACAGTTGAACACTGAAGCTTTCTTT.

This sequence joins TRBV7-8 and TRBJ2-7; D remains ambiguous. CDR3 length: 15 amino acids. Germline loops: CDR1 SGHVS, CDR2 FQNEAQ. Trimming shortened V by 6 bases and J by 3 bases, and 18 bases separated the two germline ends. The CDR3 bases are TGTGCCAGCAGTCCATACCCCGAGAGCTTCTACGAGCAGTACTTC. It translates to CASSPYPESFYEQYF.

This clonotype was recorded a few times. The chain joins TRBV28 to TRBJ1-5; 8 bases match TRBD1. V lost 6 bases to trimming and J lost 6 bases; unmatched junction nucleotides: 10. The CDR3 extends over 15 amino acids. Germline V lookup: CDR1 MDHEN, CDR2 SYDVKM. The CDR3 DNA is TGTGCCAGCAGCTATACCAGGACAGGGAGTCAGCCCCAGCATTTT. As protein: CASSYTRTGSQPQHF.

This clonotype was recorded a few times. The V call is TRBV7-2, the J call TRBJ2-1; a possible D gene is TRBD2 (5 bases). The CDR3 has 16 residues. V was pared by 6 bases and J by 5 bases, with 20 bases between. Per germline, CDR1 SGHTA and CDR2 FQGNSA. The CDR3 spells CASSSQSPGIHNEQFF. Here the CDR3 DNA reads TGTGCCAGCAGTTCTCAATCCCCGGGGATCCACAATGAGCAGTTCTTC.

For the CDR3, the DNA is TGTGCCAGCAACTATGCTGACGGGAGGACAGAGACCCAGTACTTC. Its protein product is CASNYADGRTETQYF. The chain links TRBV27 to TRBJ2-5; 7 bases agree with TRBD2. V was pared by 7 bases and J by 4 bases, with 12 bases of the junction left unmatched. This CDR3 is built from 15 residues. CDR1 is MNHEY and CDR2 is SMNVEV in the germline V gene (reference sequence).

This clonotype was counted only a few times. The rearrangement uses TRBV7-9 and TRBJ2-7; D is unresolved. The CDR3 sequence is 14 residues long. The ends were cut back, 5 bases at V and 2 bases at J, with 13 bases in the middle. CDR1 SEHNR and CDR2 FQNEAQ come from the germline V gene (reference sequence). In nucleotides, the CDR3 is TGTGCCAGCAGCCTGGACCGGCCTCCCTACGAGCAGTACTTC. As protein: CASSLDRPPYEQYF.

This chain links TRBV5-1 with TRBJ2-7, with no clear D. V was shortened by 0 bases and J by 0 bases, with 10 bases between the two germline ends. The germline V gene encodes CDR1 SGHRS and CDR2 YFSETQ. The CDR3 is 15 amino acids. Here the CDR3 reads CASSLDSQTSYEQYF. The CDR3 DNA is TGCGCCAGCAGCTTGGACAGCCAGACCTCCTACGAGCAGTACTTC.

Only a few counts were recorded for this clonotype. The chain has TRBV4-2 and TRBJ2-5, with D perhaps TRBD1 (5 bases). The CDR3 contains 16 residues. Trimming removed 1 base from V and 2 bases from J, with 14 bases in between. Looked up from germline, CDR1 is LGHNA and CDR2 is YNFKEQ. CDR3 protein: CASSQGGLDVQETQYF. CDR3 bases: TGTGCCAGCAGCCAAGGGGGCCTAGATGTACAAGAGACCCAGTACTTC.

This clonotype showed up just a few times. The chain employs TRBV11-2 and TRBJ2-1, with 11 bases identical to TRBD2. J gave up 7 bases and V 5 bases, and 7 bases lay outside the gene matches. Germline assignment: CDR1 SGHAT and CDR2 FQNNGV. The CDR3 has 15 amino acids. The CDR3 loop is CASSAGTSGWNEQFF. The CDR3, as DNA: TGTGCCAGCAGCGCCGGGACTAGCGGATGGAATGAGCAGTTCTTC.

The CDR3 DNA reads as TGCGCCAGCAGCTTGGCGGTCGGGGGAGAGACCCAGTACTTC. Translation gives CASSLAVGGETQYF. The rearrangement joins TRBV5-1 to TRBJ2-5; possible D gene TRBD2, 6 bases. Germline V gene sequence: CDR1 SGHRS, CDR2 YFSETQ. The CDR3 extends over 14 amino acids. V was shortened by 0 bases and J by 4 bases, with 10 bases between the two germline ends.

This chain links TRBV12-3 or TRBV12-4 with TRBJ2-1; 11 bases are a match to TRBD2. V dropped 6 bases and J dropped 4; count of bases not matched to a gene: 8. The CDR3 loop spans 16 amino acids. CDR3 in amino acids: CASSRLAGWGYNEQFF. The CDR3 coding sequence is TGTGCCAGCAGCCGACTAGCGGGATGGGGGTACAATGAGCAGTTCTTC.

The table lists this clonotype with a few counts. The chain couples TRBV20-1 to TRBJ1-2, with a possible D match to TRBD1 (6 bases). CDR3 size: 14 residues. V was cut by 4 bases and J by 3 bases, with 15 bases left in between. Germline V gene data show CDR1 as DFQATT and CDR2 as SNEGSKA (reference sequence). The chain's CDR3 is CSAIGGGPHYGYTF. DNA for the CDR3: TGCAGTGCTATTGGCGGGGGGCCCCACTATGGCTACACCTTC.

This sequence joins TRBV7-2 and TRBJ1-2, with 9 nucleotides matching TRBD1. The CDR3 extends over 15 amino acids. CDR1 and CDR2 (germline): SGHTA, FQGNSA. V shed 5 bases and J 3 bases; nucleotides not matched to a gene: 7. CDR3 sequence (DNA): TGTGCCAGCAGCCGAGGACAGGGGTCCCACTATGGCTACACCTTC. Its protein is CASSRGQGSHYGYTF.